Following are 4 T cell receptor beta chains from one sample sequenced in a study of cytomegalovirus exposure and HLA in healthy donors. PCR employed 60 Vbeta and 13 Jbeta primers. Only in-frame clones appear in the TCRdb table, and some are missing; sequencing was by immunoSEQ multiplex PCR. The sample yields some 120,000 clones, less than 20% seen once. Sequenced input: PBMCs. The source of these receptors is a woman aged 18 to 35 in good health and CMV-seronegative.

This clone appeared a few times. This chain links TRBV5-1 with TRBJ1-1; D is possibly TRBD1 (5 bases). Trimming stripped 0 bases from V and 8 bases from J, with 5 bases between. The CDR3 is 11 residues long. Looked up from germline, CDR1 is SGHRS and CDR2 is YFSETQ. CDR3 sequence: CASSLDREAFF. CDR3 DNA sequence: TGCGCCAGCAGCTTGGACAGGGAAGCTTTCTTT.

This chain uses TRBV9 with TRBJ2-7; 7 positions match TRBD1. Trimming took 3 bases from V and 2 from J; bases not matched to a gene: 8. The germline gives CDR1 SGDLS, CDR2 YYNGEE. This CDR3 comprises 15 residues. CDR3 loop: CASSATGTAPYEQYF. CDR3 DNA: TGTGCCAGCAGCGCCACCGGGACAGCCCCCTACGAGCAGTACTTC.

This clone was seen only a few times. The V and J genes are TRBV2 and TRBJ1-4; maybe TRBD1 (6 bases). CDR3 length: 16 residues. Trimming pared 7 bases from V and 2 bases from J, leaving 17 bases between. CDR1 is SNHLY and CDR2 is FYNNEI in the germline V gene. CDR3 loop: CASTWAGVWTNEKLFF. The DNA for the CDR3 is TGTGCCAGCACTTGGGCAGGGGTATGGACTAATGAAAAACTGTTTTTT.

The chain carries TRBV6-5 and TRBJ2-7, with D possibly TRBD2 on 6 matching bases. Germline V lookup: CDR1 MNHEY, CDR2 SVGAGI. The V end was cut by 2 bases, the J end by 6 bases, with 11 bases between. This CDR3 region has 13 residues. The CDR3 sequence: CASSYPGTGEQYF. CDR3 in DNA: TGTGCCAGCAGTTACCCAGGGACTGGCGAGCAGTACTTC.